The TCR beta chain described here comes from a study of T cell changes during pregnancy in multiple sclerosis. V was pared by 5 bases and J by 2 bases, with 8 bases of the junction left unmatched. Germline CDR1 MNHEY, CDR2 SVGAGI. The CDR3 extends over 15 amino acids. Method: immunoSEQ multiplex PCR; TCRdb's copy keeps in-frame clones and lacks some. The profile shows tens of thousands of clones, approximately 92% of them singletons. The receptor's source is a female donor with multiple sclerosis, enrolled in a pregnancy study. The J gene is TRBJ2-5, the V gene TRBV6-5, with 7 bases lining up with TRBD1. The sequencing here drew on peripheral blood, taken in the second trimester of pregnancy. The CDR3 region is CASSPTPGQQETQYF. CDR3 nucleotide sequence: TGTGCCAGCAGTCCAACCCCGGGACAGCAAGAGACCCAGTACTTC.